This T cell receptor beta chain emerged from a study of CD8+ T cells in alopecia areata. Study-wide background: Treated patients were dosed with oral tofacitinib, taking 5 to 10 mg twice daily.

TCR sequencing used cDNA made by reverse transcription of extracted RNA. Some clones are missing from TCRdb's copy, which holds only in-frame ones; the method was immunoSEQ multiplex PCR. The top ten clones hold 1% to 1.5% of a sample with 75,000 to 100,000 clones, about 40% of them seen once. Findings and caveats of the study: Sequencing of scalp samples also includes resident alphabeta T cells from normal skin. Greater clonality was observed in lesional scalp samples, especially alopecia totalis/universalis, versus normal scalp.

The CDR3 covers 15 residues. Germline CDR1 reads SGHRS; CDR2 reads YFSETQ. V was pared by 4 bases and J by 0 bases, with 2 bases of the junction left unmatched. Cell sorting on a FACSAria was used to separate CD4+ and CD8+ T cells from the PBMCs. As concerns this clone: As yet, its antigen is unknown.

The source of this sequence is a human donor with alopecia areata. The sequencing sample was made of CD4+ T cells sorted from blood. The chain carries TRBV5-1 and TRBJ2-7; TRBD2 aligns across 12 bases. CDR3 sequence: CASSRLAGDSYEQYF. The CDR3 nucleotides read TGCGCCAGCAGCAGACTAGCGGGAGACTCCTACGAGCAGTACTTC.